This T cell receptor beta chain was retrieved from a study of neoadjuvant nivolumab and ipilimumab in lung cancer (dated by TCRdb to about 2020). For context, the study as a whole: Nivolumab was administered intravenously at 3 mg/kg on days 1, 15 and 29, and in the combination arm ipilimumab 1 mg/kg was added on day 1 only. For each study arm, the primary endpoint of the trial was the rate of major pathologic response (MPR) in the intention-to-treat population. A total of around 45 patients with operable NSCLC were treated in the trial, with about 23 randomized to nivolumab monotherapy and roughly 20 randomized to nivolumab plus ipilimumab. TCR repertoires in pretherapy (baseline) peripheral blood were compared with TCR repertoires in tumors resected at surgery after neoadjuvant immune checkpoint blockade. Seven patients had matched pretherapy and resected tumor pairs analyzed, with four treated with nivolumab and three with nivolumab plus ipilimumab.

The time point label of this sample denotes: at surgical resection after neoadjuvant nivolumab +/- ipilimumab. The samples were obtained from NEOSTAR, a phase 2 randomized trial that tested neoadjuvant nivolumab or nivolumab plus ipilimumab, followed by surgery, in operable NSCLC. On this clone: Its antigen is not yet known. No qualities accompany the bases; no much larger clone lies one base away.

The library relied on the immunoSEQ multiplex PCR assay. The authors' pipeline ran thus. Repertoires were summarized by richness and clonality, and significantly expanded and contracted clones were identified between pre- and post-therapy samples. This is the immuneACCESS table as TCRdb keeps it, with only in-frame sequences that have V and J called. A part of the clones is gone; compared with another copy, unresolved V genes explain less than half, and the rest is unexplained. The V and J calls and clone size were taken over from that table, and D and trimming were inferred from the DNA. This sample lists 30,000 to 35,000 clones; about nine tenths were detected once. Approximately 5% of the sample comes from the top ten. What the research found in general, with its limitations: A positive correlation was observed between pretherapy blood TCR richness and richness in tumors resected after neoadjuvant therapy (Spearman R ~ 0.85). Tumor T-cell richness and clonality rose from pretherapy to surgery in three of three dual-therapy tumors but in only two of four nivolumab-treated tumors. Compared with tumor-adjacent uninvolved lung, resected tumors had greater TCR richness and clonality, and increases showed up in more of the dual-therapy-treated tumors. A small number of samples underwent TCR sequencing. No significant correlation was found between TCR clonality and pathologic tumor regression, and only a single major-pathologic-response sample was available for the analysis of TCR clonality versus pathologic tumor regression.

Source: peripheral blood, taken after neoadjuvant nivolumab, alone or with ipilimumab, at or shortly before surgery. The receptor was isolated from an adult with non-small cell lung cancer.

The DNA sequence reads TGTGCCAGCAGCCTGAATCGTAGGAATGAGCAGTTCTTC. It encodes CASSLNRRNEQFF. The chain was built from TRBV6-5 and TRBJ2-1, with the D gene uncertain. According to the germline V gene, CDR1 reads MNHEY and CDR2 reads SVGAGI. From cysteine to phenylalanine, the CDR3 is 13 amino acids long. Only the CDR3 portion is preserved as DNA: 39 bases, with reading frame beginning at the first base. V and J are truncated by 6 bases and 7 bases respectively, leaving an intervening sequence of 13 bases.